This T cell receptor beta chain was sequenced during a study of post-analysis software for immune sequencing data. Study details: Patients with relapsing-remitting, secondary progressive and progressive-relapsing multiple sclerosis courses were all represented.

Overall study findings and caveats: TRBV5-6, TRBV5-1 and TRBV20-1 were among 4 or 5 TRBV segments more frequent in patients than controls. Analysis by F measure revealed that same-batch samples clustered strongly together. Compared with controls, patients showed significantly lower normalized Chao1 diversity.

The TCR beta cDNA libraries contained unique molecular identifiers. TCRdb recomputed calls from the PCR reads with MiXCR, one row per CDR3 protein. The sample has 820,000 or so distinct CDR3 sequences, under 70% seen once. This clonotype was found a few times. Its target is not known. V shed 6 bases and J 4 bases; nucleotides not matched to a gene: 10. This CDR3 is 15 amino acids long. Germline V gene sequence: CDR1 SGHDT, CDR2 YYEEEE. This sequence joins TRBV5-6 and TRBJ2-1; 7 positions match TRBD2. The clonotype originates from a girl aged 10 to 17 with multiple sclerosis. The specimen sequenced was blood. CDR3 nucleotide sequence: TGTGCCAGCAACAATTTTAGCGGGTCATACAATGAGCAGTTCTTC. Protein sequence: CASNNFSGSYNEQFF. Full variable domain (remainder filled in from reference TRBV5-6 and TRBJ2-1): DAGVTQSPTHLIKTRGQQVTLRCSPKSGHDTVSWYQQALGQGPQFIFQYYEEEERQRGNFPDRFSGHQFPNYSSELNVNALLLGDSALYLCASNNFSGSYNEQFFGPGTRLTVL.